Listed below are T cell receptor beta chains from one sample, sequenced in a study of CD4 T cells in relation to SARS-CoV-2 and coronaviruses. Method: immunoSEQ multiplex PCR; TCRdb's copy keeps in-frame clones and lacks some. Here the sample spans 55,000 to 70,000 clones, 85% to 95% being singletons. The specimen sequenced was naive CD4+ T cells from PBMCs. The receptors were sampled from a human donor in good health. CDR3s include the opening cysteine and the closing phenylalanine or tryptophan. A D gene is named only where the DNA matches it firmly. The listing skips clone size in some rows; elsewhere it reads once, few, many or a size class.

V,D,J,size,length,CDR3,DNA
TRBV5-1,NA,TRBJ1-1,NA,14,CASSLAGDRFEAFF,TGCGCCAGCAGCTTGGCAGGTGACAGGTTTGAAGCTTTCTTT
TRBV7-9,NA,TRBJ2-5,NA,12,CASSFGLGAQYF,TGTGCCAGCAGCTTTGGCCTAGGGGCCCAGTACTTC
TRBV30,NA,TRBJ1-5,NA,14,CAWARPNSNQPQHF,TGTGCCTGGGCCCGACCTAATAGCAATCAGCCCCAGCATTTT
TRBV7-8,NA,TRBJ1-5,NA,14,CASSLRGPHQPQHF,TGTGCCAGCAGCCTGCGGGGGCCTCATCAGCCCCAGCATTTT
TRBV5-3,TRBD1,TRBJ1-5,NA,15,CARSLWGQGGQPQHF,TGTGCCAGAAGCTTGTGGGGACAGGGAGGTCAGCCCCAGCATTTT
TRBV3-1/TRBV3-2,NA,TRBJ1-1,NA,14,CASSAQGANTEAFF,TGTGCCAGCAGCGCACAGGGAGCAAACACTGAAGCTTTCTTT
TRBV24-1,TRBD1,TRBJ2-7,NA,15,CATKKDRGNLYEQYF,TGTGCCACCAAAAAGGACAGGGGTAATTTGTACGAGCAGTACTTC
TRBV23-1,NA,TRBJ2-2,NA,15,CASSSHGRGGGELFF,TGCGCCAGCAGTTCGCATGGCAGGGGAGGCGGGGAGCTGTTTTTT
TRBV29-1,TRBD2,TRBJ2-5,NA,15,CSVIQTSGHQETQYF,TGCAGCGTGATACAGACTAGCGGACACCAAGAGACCCAGTACTTC
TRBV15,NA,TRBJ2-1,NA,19,CATSRGKVRGPFSYNEQFF,TGTGCCACCAGCAGAGGGAAGGTTCGCGGTCCTTTCTCCTACAATGAGCAGTTCTTC
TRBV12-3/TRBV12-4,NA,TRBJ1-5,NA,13,CASRRDTDQPQHF,TGTGCCAGCAGAAGGGACACCGATCAGCCCCAGCATTTT
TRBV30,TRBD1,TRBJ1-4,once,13,CAWSVADRGILFF,TGTGCCTGGAGTGTAGCGGACAGGGGAATACTGTTTTTT
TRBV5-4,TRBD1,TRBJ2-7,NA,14,CASSLRQGANEQYF,TGTGCCAGCAGCCTAAGACAGGGGGCCAACGAGCAGTACTTC
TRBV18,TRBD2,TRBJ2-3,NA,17,CASSPPIVVAGTDTQYF,TGTGCCAGCTCACCACCTATTGTGGTAGCGGGGACAGATACGCAGTATTTT
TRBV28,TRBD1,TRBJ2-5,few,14,CASSFRDRQETQYF,TGTGCCAGCAGTTTCCGGGACAGGCAAGAGACCCAGTACTTC
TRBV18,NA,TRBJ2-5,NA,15,CASSPGTNQAETQYF,TGTGCCAGCTCACCGGGGACAAACCAGGCGGAGACCCAGTACTTC
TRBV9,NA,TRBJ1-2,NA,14,CASSVEPAAYGYTF,TGTGCCAGCAGCGTAGAGCCAGCTGCCTATGGCTACACCTTC
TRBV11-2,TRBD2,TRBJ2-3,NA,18,CASSLSSGDPSATDTQYF,TGTGCCAGCAGCTTGTCTAGCGGGGATCCGTCTGCCACAGATACGCAGTATTTT